The entry below describes one T cell receptor (beta chain). Its target is unknown. Generated by immunoSEQ multiplex PCR, the TCRdb table keeps only in-frame clones and is missing some. The sample contains about 2.2 million clones, about 93% of which appear only once. This record belongs to a study of shared clonotypes between healthy human individuals. General study results and limits: It was the few donors that limited the genetic and exposure-history diversity represented. Naive subsets generally had larger estimated richness than memory subsets.

The CDR3 covers 15 residues. Per germline, CDR1 SEHNR and CDR2 FQNEAQ (reference sequence). V lost 6 bases to trimming and J lost 2 bases; unmatched junction nucleotides: 5. The naive CD8 fraction comprised CD45RO-negative cells positively selected for CCR7 and excluded terminally differentiated effector memory CD45RA+ cells. The chain combines TRBV7-9 with TRBJ2-7, with 12 bases fitting TRBD1. Sequencing input: naive CD8+ T cells from PBMCs. This receptor was taken from a man younger than 35 in good health. Some clones in this sample may be carry-over from other donors' samples. CDR3 bases: TGTGCCAGCAGTACCCGGGACAGGGGGCCCTACGAGCAGTACTTC. Amino acids: CASSTRDRGPYEQYF.